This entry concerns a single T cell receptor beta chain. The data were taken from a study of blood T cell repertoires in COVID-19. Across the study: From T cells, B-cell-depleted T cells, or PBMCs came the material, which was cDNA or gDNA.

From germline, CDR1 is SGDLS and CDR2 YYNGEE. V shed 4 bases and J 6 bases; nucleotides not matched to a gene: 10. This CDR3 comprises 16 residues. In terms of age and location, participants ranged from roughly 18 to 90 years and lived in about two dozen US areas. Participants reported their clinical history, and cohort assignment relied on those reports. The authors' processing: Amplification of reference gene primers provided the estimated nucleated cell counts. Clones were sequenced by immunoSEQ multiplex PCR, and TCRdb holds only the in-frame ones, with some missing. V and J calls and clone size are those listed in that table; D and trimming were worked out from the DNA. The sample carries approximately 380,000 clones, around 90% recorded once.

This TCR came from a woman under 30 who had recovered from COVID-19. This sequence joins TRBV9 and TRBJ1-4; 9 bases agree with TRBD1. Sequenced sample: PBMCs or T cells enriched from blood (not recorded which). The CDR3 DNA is TGTGCCAGCAGCCCCCTCCCCCGGACAGGGGATGAAAAACTGTTTTTT. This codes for CASSPLPRTGDEKLFF. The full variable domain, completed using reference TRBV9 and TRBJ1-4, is DSGVTQTPKHLITATGQRVTLRCSPRSGDLSVYWYQQSLDQGLQFLIQYYNGEERAKGNILERFSAQQFPDLHSELNLSSLELGDSALYFCASSPLPRTGDEKLFFGSGTQLSVL.